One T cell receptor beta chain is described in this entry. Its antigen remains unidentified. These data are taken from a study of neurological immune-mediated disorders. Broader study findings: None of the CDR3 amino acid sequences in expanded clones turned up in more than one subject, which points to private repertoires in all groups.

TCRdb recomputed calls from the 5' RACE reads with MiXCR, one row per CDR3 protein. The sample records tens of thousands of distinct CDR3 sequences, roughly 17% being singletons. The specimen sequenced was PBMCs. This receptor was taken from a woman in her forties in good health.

CDR3 in amino acids: CASSPGLAGAIDTQYF. The CDR3 DNA is TGTGCCAGCAGCCCCGGACTAGCGGGAGCGATAGATACGCAGTATTTT. The V call is TRBV2, the J call TRBJ2-3; 13 positions agree with TRBD2. This CDR3 has 16 residues. CDR1 SNHLY and CDR2 FYNNEI come from the germline V gene. V was clipped by 6 bases and J by 5 bases; unmatched bases: 8.